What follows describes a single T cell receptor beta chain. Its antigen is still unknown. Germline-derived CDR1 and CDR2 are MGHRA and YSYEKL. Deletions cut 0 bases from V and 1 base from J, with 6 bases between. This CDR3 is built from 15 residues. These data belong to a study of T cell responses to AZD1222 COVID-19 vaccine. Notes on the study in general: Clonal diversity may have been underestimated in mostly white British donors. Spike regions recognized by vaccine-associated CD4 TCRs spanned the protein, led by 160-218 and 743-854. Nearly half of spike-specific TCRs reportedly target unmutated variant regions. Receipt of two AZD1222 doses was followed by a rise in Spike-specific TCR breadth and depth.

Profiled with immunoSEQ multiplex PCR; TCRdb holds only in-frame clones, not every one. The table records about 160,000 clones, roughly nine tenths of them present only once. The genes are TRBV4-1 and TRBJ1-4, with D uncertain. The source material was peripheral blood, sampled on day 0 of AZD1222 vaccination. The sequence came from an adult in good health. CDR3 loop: CASSQDALTNEKLFF. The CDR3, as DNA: TGCGCCAGCAGCCAAGACGCATTAACTAATGAAAAACTGTTTTTT.